This TCR beta chain was sequenced during a study of T cells in Graves' hyperthyroidism and ophthalmopathy. Study-level information: Sampling of peripheral blood happened at initial diagnosis, prior to any treatment.

The length of the CDR3 is 11 residues. The germline V gene encodes CDR1 MDHEN and CDR2 SYDVKM. Deletions cut 8 bases from V and 7 bases from J, with 11 bases between. This clonotype was counted ten times or more. Authors of the study amplified TCR beta CDR3 regions from RNA transcripts. The primer set for the first-round RT-PCR of the TCR CDR3 was HTBI. TCRdb analysed the multiplex PCR reads with MiXCR anew, one entry per CDR3 protein. The sample includes hundreds of thousands of distinct CDR3 sequences, approximately 15% of them seen just once. The genes are TRBV28 and TRBJ1-1; D is uncertain. This TCR derives from a woman aged 25 to 45 with Graves' hyperthyroidism. The source material was blood. As DNA, the CDR3 is TGTGCCAGCCTGGACTTTAATGAAGCTTTCTTT. Translated: CASLDFNEAFF.